The 12 T cell receptor beta chains given below trace back to one sample, sequenced in a study of shared clonotypes between healthy human individuals. The table came from immunoSEQ multiplex PCR; TCRdb's copy has only in-frame clones and leaves some out. Among 1,500,000 or so clones, roughly 96% were seen once, and the ten largest hold approximately 1.1%. The sample was naive CD4+ T cells sorted from blood. Subset given: CD45RA+ positively selected. Receptors originate from a man aged 25 to 40 in good health.

CDR3 sequence: CASSSERVGQPQHF. The CDR3 DNA reads TGTGCCAGCAGCTCTGAAAGGGTCGGTCAGCCCCAGCATTTT. The V gene is TRBV5-4, the J gene TRBJ1-5; D is unresolved. V dropped 3 bases and J dropped 6 bases, with 13 bases sitting between them. The length of the CDR3 is 14 residues. Per the germline V gene, CDR1 is SGHNT and CDR2 is YYREEE (reference sequence).

The chain couples TRBV4-3 to TRBJ1-5; 7 nucleotides align to TRBD1. Germline CDR1 reads LGHNA; CDR2 reads YSLEER. The CDR3 has 14 residues. V lost 0 bases to trimming and J lost 6 bases; unmatched junction nucleotides: 2. The CDR3: CASSQETGRQPQHF. For the CDR3, the DNA is TGCGCCAGCAGCCAAGAGACAGGGCGTCAGCCCCAGCATTTT.

Remarks on this clone: Other DNA sequences of this sample code for an identical CDR3. The chain employs TRBV18 and TRBJ2-5; no reliable D call. Trimming shortened V by 4 bases and J by 3 bases, and 3 bases separated the two germline ends. Germline loops: CDR1 KGHSH, CDR2 LQKENI. The CDR3 is 11 amino acids. The CDR3 DNA reads TGTGCCAGCTCACGCGAAGAGACCCAGTACTTC. Its translation is CASSREETQYF.

The chain couples TRBV19 to TRBJ2-5; maybe TRBD2 (7 bases). V lost 5 bases and J 0 bases, leaving 16 bases between the germline ends. The CDR3 runs 16 residues. Germline loops: CDR1 LNHDA, CDR2 SQIVND (reference sequence). In DNA, the CDR3 is TGTGCCAGTAGTGTTAGGGGGGGAATGTACCAAGAGACCCAGTACTTC. Translated, it gives CASSVRGGMYQETQYF.

As for this clone: The sample carries other DNA sequences with the same CDR3. The chain joins TRBV6-6 to TRBJ2-2; 7 bases match TRBD2. With 3 bases clipped from V and 5 bases from J, the junction kept 6 bases outside the gene matches. There are 15 residues in the CDR3. CDR1 and CDR2 from the germline V gene are MNHNY and SVGAGI (reference sequence). The chain's CDR3 is CASSYRASGTGELFF. The CDR3 DNA reads as TGTGCCAGCAGTTATAGGGCTAGCGGTACCGGGGAGCTGTTTTTT.

The CDR3 protein is CASSPGQVNSGNTIYF. CDR3 coding DNA: TGCGCCAGCAGCCCCGGACAGGTTAACTCTGGAAACACCATATATTTT. The chain couples TRBV5-1 to TRBJ1-3, with 7 bases matching TRBD1. Germline V lookup: CDR1 SGHRS, CDR2 YFSETQ. Unmatched junction bases numbered 7, after V lost 4 bases and J lost 0 bases. The CDR3 length is 16 residues.

Only a few counts were recorded for this clone. The chain links TRBV11-2 to TRBJ2-1; D is uncertain. The V and J ends lost 4 bases and 7 bases respectively, with 8 bases between them. Per germline, CDR1 SGHAT and CDR2 FQNNGV. The CDR3 runs 12 residues. CDR3 residues: CASSSSRNEQFF. For the CDR3, the DNA is TGTGCCAGCAGCTCCTCCCGAAATGAGCAGTTCTTC.

J is TRBJ2-7 and V is TRBV28; the match to TRBD1 covers 7 bases. The CDR3 consists of 13 residues. The junction had 5 bases not matched to a gene; V was cut back by 3 bases and J by 6 bases. The germline CDR1 and CDR2 sequences are MDHEN and SYDVKM. This CDR3 is CASSLPGQAEQYF. DNA for the CDR3: TGTGCCAGCAGTTTGCCCGGACAGGCCGAGCAGTACTTC.

V and J are TRBV5-1 and TRBJ2-1, with D perhaps TRBD2 (6 bases). CDR1 is SGHRS, CDR2 YFSETQ, per germline. The CDR3 sequence is 15 residues long. The ends were cut back, 1 base at V and 5 bases at J, with 13 bases in the middle. CDR3 sequence: CASSLLPSVDNEQFF. In DNA form, the CDR3 reads TGCGCCAGCAGCTTGTTACCTAGCGTAGACAATGAGCAGTTCTTC.

This clone was seen just once. The chain couples TRBV18 to TRBJ2-1, with a weak D call TRBD2 (5 bases). The germline CDR1 and CDR2 sequences are KGHSH and LQKENI. The CDR3 consists of 16 residues. V was clipped by 0 bases and J by 0 bases, with 9 bases between them. The CDR3 DNA reads TGTGCCAGCTCACCACCGAGGGCAAGCTCCTACAATGAGCAGTTCTTC. It is translated as CASSPPRASSYNEQFF.

This chain connects TRBV30 to TRBJ2-3; D is ambiguous. The ends were cut back, 2 bases at V and 0 bases at J, with 12 bases in the middle. Germline assignment: CDR1 GTSNPN and CDR2 SVGIG (reference sequence). The CDR3 is 15 residues long. The CDR3 bases are TGTGCCTGGAGTCCTAAAGTCAGGAGCACAGATACGCAGTATTTT. Translating gives CAWSPKVRSTDTQYF.

This chain's CDR3 is CSVESPDSAEAFF. Written as DNA, the CDR3 is TGCAGCGTTGAATCCCCCGACAGTGCTGAAGCTTTCTTT. The chain recombines TRBV29-1 with TRBJ1-1, with D possibly being TRBD1 (5 bases). This CDR3 has 13 residues. Per germline, CDR1 SQVTM and CDR2 ANQGSEA. Trimming cost V 2 bases and J 6 bases, with 13 bases left between them.